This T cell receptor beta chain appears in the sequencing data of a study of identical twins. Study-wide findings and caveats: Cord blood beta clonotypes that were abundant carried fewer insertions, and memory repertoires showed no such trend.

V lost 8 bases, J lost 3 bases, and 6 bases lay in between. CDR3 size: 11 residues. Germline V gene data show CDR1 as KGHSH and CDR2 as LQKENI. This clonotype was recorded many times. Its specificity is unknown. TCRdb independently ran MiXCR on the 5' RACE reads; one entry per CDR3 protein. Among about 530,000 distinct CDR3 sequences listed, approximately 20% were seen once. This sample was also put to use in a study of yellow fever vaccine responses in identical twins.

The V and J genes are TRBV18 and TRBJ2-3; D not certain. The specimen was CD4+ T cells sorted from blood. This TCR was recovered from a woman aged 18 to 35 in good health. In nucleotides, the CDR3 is TGTGCCAGCAGCCCGACAGATACGCAGTATTTT. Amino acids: CASSPTDTQYF. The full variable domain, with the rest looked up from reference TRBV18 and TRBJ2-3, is NAGVMQNPRHLVRRRGQEARLRCSPMKGHSHVYWYRQLPEEGLKFMVYLQKENIIDESGMPKERFSAEFPKEGPSILRIQQVVRGDSAAYFCASSPTDTQYFGPGTRLTVL.